This T cell receptor beta chain originates from a study of T cell clonotyping in hematopoietic cell transplantation. The method was immunoSEQ multiplex PCR; TCRdb's version includes in-frame clones alone and lacks a portion of them. The data hold 11,000 to 15,000 clones, with 85% to 95% observed a single time. Findings and caveats of the study: Recipient TCR diversity dropped after transplant; expanded clonotypes rose from day 30 to 180. At the given depth, recipient repertoires were over 97% de novo clonotypes. CD4 and CD8 repertoire contributions could not be separated without sorting.

On this clone: The antigen is unknown.

Recipients were bled about 28 days pretransplant and at posttransplant days 30, 100, 180. The CDR3 spans 15 residues. Germline V gene data show CDR1 as LNHDA and CDR2 as SQIVND (reference sequence). The junction had 7 bases not matched to a gene; V was cut back by 1 base and J by 11 bases. This material consisted of PBMCs, taken 30 days after allogeneic stem cell transplant. This rearrangement joins TRBV19 to TRBJ1-6; 8 bases match TRBD1. The TCR comes from a male patient aged 55-69 years who had an allogeneic stem cell transplant from an unrelated donor, so the T cells may come from the graft donor. Some clones in this sample may be carry-over from other donors' samples. CDR3 in DNA: TGTGCCAGTAGTATAGGGGGGACAGGTGGTCCACCCCTCCACTTT. Translating gives CASSIGGTGGPPLHF.